A single sample is the source of the 2 T cell receptor beta chains below, sequenced in a study of T cell repertoires in cytomegalovirus infection. Their antigens are not known. Each CDR3 protein gets one entry after TCRdb re-called the reads with MiXCR. The table records about 68,000 distinct CDR3 sequences, about 22% of them present only once. The sample taken for sequencing was PBMCs, sequenced either directly or after in vitro stimulation (not recorded which). The receptors stem from a human donor in good health (CMV status not recorded). Some clones in this sample may be carry-over from other donors' samples.

The J gene is TRBJ2-5, the V gene TRBV15, with a tentative D call TRBD2 (5 bases). The germline gives CDR1 LNHNV, CDR2 YYDKDF (reference sequence). The V end was cut by 0 bases, the J end by 3 bases, with 8 bases between. The CDR3 is 14 residues long. The CDR3 bases are TGTGCCACCAGCAGAGATCGGGGAAAAGAGACCCAGTACTTC. This sequence encodes CATSRDRGKETQYF.

V and J are TRBV7-6 and TRBJ2-1, with TRBD2 matching over 8 bases. The CDR3 runs 16 residues. Germline assignment: CDR1 SGHVS and CDR2 FNYEAQ. Trimming at V came to 5 bases and at J to 2 bases, leaving 8 bases not matched to a gene. CDR3 in DNA: TGTGCCAGCAGCCCGAGCGGGAGTCGCCCCTACAATGAGCAGTTCTTC. Residues: CASSPSGSRPYNEQFF.